This T cell receptor (beta chain) was found in a study of shared clonotypes between healthy human individuals. The overall study: Aged between 18 and 49, the donors were a couple of women and a few men. General observations from the study: Some naive CD4 clonotypes, 5% to 5.5%, turned up in common across four donors. Sorted-subset sequencing was shown by rarefaction to be incomplete despite large depth. Generally, naive subsets (rather than memory subsets) showed larger estimated richness.

Notes on this clone: Its specificity is unknown.

Trimming stripped 4 bases from V and 4 bases from J, with 10 bases between. CDR1 and CDR2 (germline): LNHDA, SQIVND (reference sequence). There are 13 residues in the CDR3. Profiled with immunoSEQ multiplex PCR; TCRdb holds only in-frame clones, not every one. The data contain approximately 980,000 clones, less than 85% of them singletons. V is TRBV19 and J is TRBJ1-1; a possible D gene is TRBD1 (5 bases). Sequenced sample: memory CD4+ T cells sorted from blood. The subset: CD45RA-negative fraction. This TCR was recovered from a man younger than 35 in good health. DNA of the CDR3: TGTGCCAGTAGTACAAGGGGTTCCACTGAAGCTTTCTTT. It is translated as CASSTRGSTEAFF.